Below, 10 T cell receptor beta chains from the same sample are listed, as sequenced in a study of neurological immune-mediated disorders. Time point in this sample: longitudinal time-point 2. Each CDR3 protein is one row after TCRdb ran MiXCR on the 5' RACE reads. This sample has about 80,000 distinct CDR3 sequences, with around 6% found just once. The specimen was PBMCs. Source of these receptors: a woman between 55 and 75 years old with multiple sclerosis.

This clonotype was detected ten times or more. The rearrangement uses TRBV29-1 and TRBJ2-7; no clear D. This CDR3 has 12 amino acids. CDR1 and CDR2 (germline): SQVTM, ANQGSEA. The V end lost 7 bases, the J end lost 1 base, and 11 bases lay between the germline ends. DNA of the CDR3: TGCAGCGCGACCGAGACGTCCTACGAGCAGTACTTC. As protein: CSATETSYEQYF.

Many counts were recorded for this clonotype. The CDR3 DNA follows: TGTGCCAGCAGCTCAGGACGGACCCAAACAATGCAGTTCTTC. Protein sequence: CASSSGRTQTMQFF. The chain uses TRBV7-9 and TRBJ2-1; no definite D call. Germline V lookup: CDR1 SEHNR, CDR2 FQNEAQ (reference sequence). This CDR3 has 14 amino acids. The V end lost 4 bases, the J end lost 12 bases, and 19 bases lay between the germline ends. The variable domain in full, completed from reference TRBV7-9 and TRBJ2-1, reads DTGVSQNPRHKITKRGQNVTFRCDPISEHNRLYWYRQTLGQGPEFLTYFQNEAQLEKSRLLSDRFSAERPKGSFSTLEIQRTEQGDSAMYLCASSSGRTQTMQFFGPGTRLTVL.

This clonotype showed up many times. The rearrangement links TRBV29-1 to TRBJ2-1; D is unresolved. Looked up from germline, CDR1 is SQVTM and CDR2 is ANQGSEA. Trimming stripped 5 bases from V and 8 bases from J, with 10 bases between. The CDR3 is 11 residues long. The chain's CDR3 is CSVSLVDEQFF. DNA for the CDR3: TGCAGCGTTTCCCTGGTTGATGAGCAGTTCTTC.

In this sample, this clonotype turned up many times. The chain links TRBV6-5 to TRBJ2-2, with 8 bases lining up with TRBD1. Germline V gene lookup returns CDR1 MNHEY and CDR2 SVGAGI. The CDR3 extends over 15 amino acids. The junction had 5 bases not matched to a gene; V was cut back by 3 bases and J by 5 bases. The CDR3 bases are TGTGCCAGCAGTTATGGACAGGGAAAAACCGGGGAGCTGTTTTTT. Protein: CASSYGQGKTGELFF.

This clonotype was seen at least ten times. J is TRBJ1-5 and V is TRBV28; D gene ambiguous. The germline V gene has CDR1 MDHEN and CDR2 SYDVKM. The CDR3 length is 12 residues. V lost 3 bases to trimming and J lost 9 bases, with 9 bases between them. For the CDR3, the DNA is TGTGCCAGCAGTTTGGGTAACGGGCCCCAGCATTTT. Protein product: CASSLGNGPQHF.

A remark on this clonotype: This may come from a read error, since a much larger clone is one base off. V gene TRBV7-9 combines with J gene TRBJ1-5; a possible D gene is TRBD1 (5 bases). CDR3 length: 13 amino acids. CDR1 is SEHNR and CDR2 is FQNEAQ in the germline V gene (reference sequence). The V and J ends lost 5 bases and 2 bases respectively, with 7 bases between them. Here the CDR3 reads CASSVQGNQPQHF. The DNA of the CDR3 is TGTGCCAGCAGCGTACAGGGCAATCAGCCCCAGCATTTT.

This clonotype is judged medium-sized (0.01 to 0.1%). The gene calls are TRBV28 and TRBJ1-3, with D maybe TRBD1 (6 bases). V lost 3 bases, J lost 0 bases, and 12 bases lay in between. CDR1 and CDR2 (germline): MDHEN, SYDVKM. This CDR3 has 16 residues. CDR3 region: CASSFAQGVSGNTIYF. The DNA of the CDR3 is TGTGCCAGCAGTTTTGCACAGGGAGTCTCTGGAAACACCATATATTTT.

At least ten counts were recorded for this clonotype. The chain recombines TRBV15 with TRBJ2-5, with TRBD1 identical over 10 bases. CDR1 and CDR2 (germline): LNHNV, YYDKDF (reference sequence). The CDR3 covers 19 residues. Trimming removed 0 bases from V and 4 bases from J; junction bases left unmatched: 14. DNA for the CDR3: TGTGCCACCAGCAGAGATCTACGACAGGGGGCAATTCCGGGAGAGACCCAGTACTTC. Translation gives CATSRDLRQGAIPGETQYF.

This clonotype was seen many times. The DNA for the CDR3 is TGTGCCAGCAGCCCTACAGGGGTTGAGGGTGGCTACACCTTC. This translates into CASSPTGVEGGYTF. The chain is built from TRBV28 and TRBJ1-2; TRBD1 aligns across 7 bases. CDR1 and CDR2 from the germline V gene are MDHEN and SYDVKM. V shed 6 bases, J shed 7 bases, and the junction held 11 bases outside the gene matches. The CDR3 contains 14 residues.

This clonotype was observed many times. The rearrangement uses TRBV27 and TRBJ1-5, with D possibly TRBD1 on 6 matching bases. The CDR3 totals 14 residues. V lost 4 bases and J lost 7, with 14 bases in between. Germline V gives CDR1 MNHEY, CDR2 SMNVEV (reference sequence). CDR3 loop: CASSSPGVQQPQHF. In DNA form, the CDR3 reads TGTGCCAGCAGTTCCCCAGGGGTACAGCAGCCCCAGCATTTT.